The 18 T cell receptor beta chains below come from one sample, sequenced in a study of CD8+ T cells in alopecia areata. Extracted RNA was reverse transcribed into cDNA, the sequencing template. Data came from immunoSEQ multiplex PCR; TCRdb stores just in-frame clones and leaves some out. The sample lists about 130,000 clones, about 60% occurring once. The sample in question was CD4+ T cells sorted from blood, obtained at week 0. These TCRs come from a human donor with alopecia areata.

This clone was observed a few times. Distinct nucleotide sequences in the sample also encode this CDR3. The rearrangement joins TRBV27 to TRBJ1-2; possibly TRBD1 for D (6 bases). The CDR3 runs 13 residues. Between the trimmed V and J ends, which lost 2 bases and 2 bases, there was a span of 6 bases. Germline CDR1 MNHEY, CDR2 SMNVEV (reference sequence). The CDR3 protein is CASSLTGNYGYTF. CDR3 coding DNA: TGTGCCAGCAGTTTAACAGGGAACTATGGCTACACCTTC.

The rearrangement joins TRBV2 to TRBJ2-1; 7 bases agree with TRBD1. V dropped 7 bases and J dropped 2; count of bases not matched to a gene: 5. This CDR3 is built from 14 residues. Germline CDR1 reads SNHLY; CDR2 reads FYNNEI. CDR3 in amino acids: CASIKTGTYNEQFF. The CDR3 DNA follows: TGTGCCAGCATCAAGACAGGGACCTACAATGAGCAGTTCTTC.

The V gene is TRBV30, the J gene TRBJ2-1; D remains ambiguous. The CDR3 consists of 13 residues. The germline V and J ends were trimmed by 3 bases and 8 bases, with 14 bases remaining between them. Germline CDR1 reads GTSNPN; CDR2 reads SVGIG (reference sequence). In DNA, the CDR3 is TGTGCCTGGAGGCCCCTTGGTGTGGATGAGCAGTTCTTC. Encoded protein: CAWRPLGVDEQFF.

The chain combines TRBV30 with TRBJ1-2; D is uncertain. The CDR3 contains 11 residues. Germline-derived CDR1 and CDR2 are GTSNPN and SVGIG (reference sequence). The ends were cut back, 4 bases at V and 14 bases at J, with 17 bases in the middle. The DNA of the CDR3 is TGTGCCTGGATGAGGGAAGGACGGAGTACCTTC. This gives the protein CAWMREGRSTF.

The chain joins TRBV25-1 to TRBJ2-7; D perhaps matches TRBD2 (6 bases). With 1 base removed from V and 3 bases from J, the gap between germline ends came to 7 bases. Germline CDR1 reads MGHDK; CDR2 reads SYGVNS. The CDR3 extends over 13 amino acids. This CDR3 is CASSEWGGYEQYF. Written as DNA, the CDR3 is TGTGCCAGCAGTGAATGGGGAGGCTACGAGCAGTACTTC.

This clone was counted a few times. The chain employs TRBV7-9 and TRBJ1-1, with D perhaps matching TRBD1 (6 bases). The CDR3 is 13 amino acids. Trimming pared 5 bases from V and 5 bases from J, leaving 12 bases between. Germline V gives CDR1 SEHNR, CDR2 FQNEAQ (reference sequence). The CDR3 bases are TGTGCCAGCAGCCCAGGAGGGGGGACTGAAGCTTTCTTT. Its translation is CASSPGGGTEAFF. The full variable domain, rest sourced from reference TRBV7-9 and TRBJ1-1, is DTGVSQNPRHKITKRGQNVTFRCDPISEHNRLYWYRQTLGQGPEFLTYFQNEAQLEKSRLLSDRFSAERPKGSFSTLEIQRTEQGDSAMYLCASSPGGGTEAFFGQGTRLTVV.

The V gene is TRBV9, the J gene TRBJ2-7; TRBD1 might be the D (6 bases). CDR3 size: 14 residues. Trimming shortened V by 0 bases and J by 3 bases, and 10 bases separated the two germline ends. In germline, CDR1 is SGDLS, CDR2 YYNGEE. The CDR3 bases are TGTGCCAGCAGCGTAGCACAGGGTCACTACGAGCAGTACTTC. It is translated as CASSVAQGHYEQYF. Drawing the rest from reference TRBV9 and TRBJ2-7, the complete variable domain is DSGVTQTPKHLITATGQRVTLRCSPRSGDLSVYWYQQSLDQGLQFLIQYYNGEERAKGNILERFSAQQFPDLHSELNLSSLELGDSALYFCASSVAQGHYEQYFGPGTRLTVT.

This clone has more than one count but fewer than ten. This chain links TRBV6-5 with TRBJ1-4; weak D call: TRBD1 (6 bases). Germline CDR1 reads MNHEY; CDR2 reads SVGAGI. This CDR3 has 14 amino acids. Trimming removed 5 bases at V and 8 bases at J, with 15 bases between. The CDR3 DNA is TGTGCCAGCAGTCCGAACAGGGTAGAAGAAAAACTGTTTTTT. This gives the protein CASSPNRVEEKLFF.

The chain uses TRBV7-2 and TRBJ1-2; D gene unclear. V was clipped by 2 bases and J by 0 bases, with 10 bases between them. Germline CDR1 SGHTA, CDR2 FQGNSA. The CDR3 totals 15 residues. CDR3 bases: TGTGCCAGCAGCTTATTCCCAGCCGCTAACTATGGCTACACCTTC. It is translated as CASSLFPAANYGYTF.

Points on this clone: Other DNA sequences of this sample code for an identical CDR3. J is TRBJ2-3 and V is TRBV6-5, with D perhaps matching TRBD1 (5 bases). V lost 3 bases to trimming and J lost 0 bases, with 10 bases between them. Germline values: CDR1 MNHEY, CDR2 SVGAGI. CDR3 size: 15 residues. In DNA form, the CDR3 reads TGTGCCAGCAGTTATTCGACAGTAAGCACAGATACGCAGTATTTT. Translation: CASSYSTVSTDTQYF.

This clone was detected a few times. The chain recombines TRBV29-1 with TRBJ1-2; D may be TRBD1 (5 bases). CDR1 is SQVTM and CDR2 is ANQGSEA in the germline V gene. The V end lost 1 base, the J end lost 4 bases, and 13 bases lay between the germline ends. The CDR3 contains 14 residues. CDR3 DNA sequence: TGCAGCGTTGAAGGATTTACAGGTCTCTATGGCTACACCTTC. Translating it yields CSVEGFTGLYGYTF.

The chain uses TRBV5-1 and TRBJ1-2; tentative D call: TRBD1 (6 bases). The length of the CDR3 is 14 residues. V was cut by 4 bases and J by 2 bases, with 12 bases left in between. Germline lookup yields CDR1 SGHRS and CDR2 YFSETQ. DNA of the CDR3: TGCGCCAGCAGCCCGACCCAGGGGAACTATGGCTACACCTTC. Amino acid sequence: CASSPTQGNYGYTF.

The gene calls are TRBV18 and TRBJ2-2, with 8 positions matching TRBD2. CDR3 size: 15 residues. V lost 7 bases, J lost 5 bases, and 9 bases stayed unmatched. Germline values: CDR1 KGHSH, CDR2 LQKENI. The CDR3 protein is CASYQAGATTGELFF. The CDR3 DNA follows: TGTGCCAGCTATCAAGCGGGGGCAACGACCGGGGAGCTGTTTTTT.

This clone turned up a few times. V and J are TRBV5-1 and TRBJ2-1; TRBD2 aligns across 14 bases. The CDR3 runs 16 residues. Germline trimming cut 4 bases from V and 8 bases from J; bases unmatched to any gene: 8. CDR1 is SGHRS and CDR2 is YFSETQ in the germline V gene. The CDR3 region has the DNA TGCGCCAGCAGCCTCATGACTAGCGGGGGGGCTGATGAGCAGTTCTTC. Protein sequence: CASSLMTSGGADEQFF.

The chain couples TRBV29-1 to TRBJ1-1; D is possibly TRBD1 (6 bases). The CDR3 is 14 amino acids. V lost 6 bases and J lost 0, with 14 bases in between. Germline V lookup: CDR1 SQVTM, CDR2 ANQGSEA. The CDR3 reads CSVTRGGMNTEAFF. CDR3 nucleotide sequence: TGCAGCGTGACGCGGGGGGGCATGAACACTGAAGCTTTCTTT.

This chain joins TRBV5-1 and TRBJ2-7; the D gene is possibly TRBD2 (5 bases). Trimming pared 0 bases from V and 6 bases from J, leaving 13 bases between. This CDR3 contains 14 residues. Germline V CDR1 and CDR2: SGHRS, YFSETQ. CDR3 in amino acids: CASSLESTAGEQYF. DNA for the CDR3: TGCGCCAGCAGCTTGGAATCGACCGCGGGCGAGCAGTACTTC.

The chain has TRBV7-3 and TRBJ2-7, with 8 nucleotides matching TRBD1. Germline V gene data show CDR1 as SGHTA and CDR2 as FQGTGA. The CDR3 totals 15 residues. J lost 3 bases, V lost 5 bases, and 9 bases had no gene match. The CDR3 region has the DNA TGTGCCAGCAGCCTTCTTCCAGGGGGCGTCTACGAGCAGTACTTC. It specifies CASSLLPGGVYEQYF.

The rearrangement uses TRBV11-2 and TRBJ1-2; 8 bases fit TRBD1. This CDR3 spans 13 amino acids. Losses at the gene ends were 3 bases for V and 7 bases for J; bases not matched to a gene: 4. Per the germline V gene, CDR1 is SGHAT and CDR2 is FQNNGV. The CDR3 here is CASSFTGGSGYTF. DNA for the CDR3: TGTGCCAGCAGCTTTACAGGGGGAAGTGGCTACACCTTC.